This T cell receptor (beta chain) was profiled in a study of PD-1 blockade in mismatch repair-deficient tumors. In the study overall: All were previously treated, progressing patients with some twelve mismatch repair-deficient cancer types.

The CDR3 sequence is 15 residues long. V lost 6 bases and J lost 5, with 20 bases in between. From germline, CDR1 is MDHEN and CDR2 SYDVKM. This clone showed up just a few times. Its antigen is unidentified. General study points: Rapid post-treatment expansion, then contraction, generally preceding radiologic response, marked tumor-resident clones.

TCRdb's copy holds only in-frame clones and misses some; the assay was immunoSEQ multiplex PCR. The sample has around 15,000 clones, 65% to 85% seen once. Every patient had mismatch repair deficiency by PCR or immunohistochemistry. TCR sequencing covered a few patients who responded to pembrolizumab. The sequencing here drew on PBMCs, taken 4 weeks after starting pembrolizumab. This sequence joins TRBV28 and TRBJ2-7, with D tentatively TRBD2 (5 bases). The receptor was derived from an adult with mismatch repair-deficient cancer. This CDR3 is CASRRTANPGNEQYF. The DNA for the CDR3 is TGTGCCAGCAGAAGAACAGCCAACCCGGGGAACGAGCAGTACTTC.